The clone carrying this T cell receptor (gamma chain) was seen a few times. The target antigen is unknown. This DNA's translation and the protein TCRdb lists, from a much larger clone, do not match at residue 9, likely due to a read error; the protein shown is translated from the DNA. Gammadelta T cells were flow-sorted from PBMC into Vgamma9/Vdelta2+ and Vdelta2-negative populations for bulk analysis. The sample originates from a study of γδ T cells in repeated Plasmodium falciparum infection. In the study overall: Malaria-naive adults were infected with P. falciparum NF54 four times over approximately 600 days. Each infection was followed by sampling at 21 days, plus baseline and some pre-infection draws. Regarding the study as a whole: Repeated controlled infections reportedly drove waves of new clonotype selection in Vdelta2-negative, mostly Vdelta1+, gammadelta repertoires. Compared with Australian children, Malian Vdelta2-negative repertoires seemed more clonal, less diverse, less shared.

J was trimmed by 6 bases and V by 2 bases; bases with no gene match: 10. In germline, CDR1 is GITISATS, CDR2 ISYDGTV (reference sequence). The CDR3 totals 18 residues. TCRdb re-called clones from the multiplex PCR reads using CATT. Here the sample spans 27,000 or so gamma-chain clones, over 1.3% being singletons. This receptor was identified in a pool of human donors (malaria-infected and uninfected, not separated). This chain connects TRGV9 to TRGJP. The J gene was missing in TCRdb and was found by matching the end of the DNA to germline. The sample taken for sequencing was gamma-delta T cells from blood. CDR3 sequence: CALWEAGPLELGKKIKVF. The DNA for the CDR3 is TGTGCCTTGTGGGAGGCGGGCCCTCTAGAGTTGGGCAAAAAAATCAAGGTATTT.